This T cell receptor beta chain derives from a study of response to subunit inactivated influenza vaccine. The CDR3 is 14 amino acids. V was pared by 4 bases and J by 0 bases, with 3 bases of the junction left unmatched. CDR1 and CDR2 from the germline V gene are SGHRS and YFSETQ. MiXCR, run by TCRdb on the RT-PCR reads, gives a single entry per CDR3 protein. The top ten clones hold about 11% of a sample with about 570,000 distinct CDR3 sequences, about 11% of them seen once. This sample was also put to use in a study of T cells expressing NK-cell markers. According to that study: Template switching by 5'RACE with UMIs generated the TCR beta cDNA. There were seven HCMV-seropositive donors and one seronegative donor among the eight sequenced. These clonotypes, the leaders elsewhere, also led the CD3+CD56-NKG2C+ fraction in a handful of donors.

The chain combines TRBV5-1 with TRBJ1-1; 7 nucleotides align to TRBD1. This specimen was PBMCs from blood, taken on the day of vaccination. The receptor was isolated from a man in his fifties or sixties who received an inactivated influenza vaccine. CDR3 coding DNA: TGCGCCAGCAGCGAACAGGGGATGAACACTGAAGCTTTCTTT. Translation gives CASSEQGMNTEAFF.